This T cell receptor (beta chain) was retrieved from a study of radiation and T cells in renal cell carcinoma. Whole-study context: Nephrectomy followed 15 Gy stereotactic body radiation by 4 weeks.

Study results and caveats: Top tumor clonotypes rose in blood 2 weeks post-radiation, then contracted.

Sequencing was performed with immunoSEQ multiplex PCR; in TCRdb, only in-frame clones are kept and a portion is missing. Of about 150,000 clones listed, 87% are singletons. J lost 4 bases, V lost 0 bases, and 9 bases had no gene match. The CDR3 has 17 residues. Germline CDR1 is LGHNT and CDR2 is FRNRAP. Time point defined: blood 2 weeks post-SBRT. Sample treatment: 15 Gy SBRT to primary tumor, nephrectomy 4 weeks later. After SBRT, blood was collected at 2 and 4 weeks, plus baseline. This renal cell carcinoma was of the clear cell type. In the case of this clone: The target antigen is unknown.

The clonotype was recovered from a woman in her forties or fifties with renal cell carcinoma. The sample here was blood, taken from a patient whose treatment included radiotherapy and nephrectomy. The chain links TRBV12-5 to TRBJ1-2, with 9 positions matching TRBD1. The CDR3: CASGLVHPGQGGYGYTF. CDR3 DNA sequence: TGTGCTAGTGGTTTGGTCCACCCGGGACAGGGCGGCTATGGCTACACCTTC.